The present entry profiles one T cell receptor (beta chain) with its context. The specificity of this receptor is unknown. No base quality values were provided; no much bigger clone lies one nucleotide off. The sample is drawn from a study of T-cell memory formation after mild COVID-19 (dated by TCRdb to the early 2020s). About the investigation overall: Most TCR sequence clusters were specific to one of the two donors. The cohort comprised two young, previously healthy adult volunteers, one female and one male. In a couple of donors, T-cell clones that expanded and contracted after mild COVID-19 were tracked by sequencing TCRalpha and TCRbeta repertoires over time. The full study reports these points: The study covered only a couple of mild cases, and larger cohorts including severe cases with pre-infection samples were considered necessary. SARS-CoV-2 specificity of the second-wave clones peaking on day 37 was not confirmed. Contracting CD4+ clones were located mainly in the CM and EM memory subsets, whereas CD8+ clones were found to be enriched in EMRA. From day 15 to 85, contracting clones showed balanced CD4/CD8 phenotypes, whereas a second wave of clones that expanded from day 15 to 37 leaned towards CD4+. Some responding clones were found in pre-infection memory, which suggests that pre-existing cross-reactive memory T cells took part in the SARS-CoV-2 response.

Sequenced on an Illumina NovaSeq 6000. TCRalpha and TCRbeta cDNA libraries were constructed by 5'RACE with constant-segment primers, with sample barcodes and unique molecular identifiers being introduced. Trizol reagent was used to extract RNA from every sample. Amplification of the libraries took two PCR steps, and the second step added a second sample barcode plus Illumina TruSeq adapters. Sequencing of libraries was performed on an Illumina NovaSeq with 2 x 150 bp paired-end reads. Regarding the original processing steps: With migec v1.2.7, reads were demultiplexed and then collapsed into UMI-guided consensus sequences. Using mixcr v2.1.11, UMI consensuses were aligned to TRA and TRB V and J templates and then assembled into clonotypes. A clonotype was counted as expanded or contracted only if both edgeR and NoisET called the change significant, with noise models trained on biological replicates. For edgeR calls, a false discovery rate-adjusted p below 0.01 and a log2 fold-change threshold of 1 were applied. As an exploratory analysis of dynamics, max-normalized trajectories of the 1000 most abundant clonotypes were examined by PCA with hierarchical clustering. Each responding clone was given a CD4 or CD8 phenotype based on the CD4+ and CD8+ repertoires, which had been sequenced separately. TCRdb reanalyzed the raw reads on its own, using fastp at Q25 for trimming and MiXCR for clone calling, and kept in-frame beta chains. Each CDR3 protein gets just one entry, which takes the most common genes and DNA from the rows behind it. The V and J calls, along with clone size, are taken from TCRdb and not from the paper's own processing. Present in this sample are roughly 400,000 distinct CDR3 sequences, 16% of which were seen just once. The ten largest clones add up to about 22% of the sample.

Ficoll-Paque density gradient centrifugation was used to isolate PBMCs. This receptor was obtained from a man younger than 30 who had mild COVID-19 (a few samples of this study predate the infection). The sample titles of this study are shuffled in the database, so cell type and time point are left out; the donor was told from shared clones. Sequenced material: PBMCs or a T cell subset sorted from them (not recorded which).

The CDR3 amino acid sequence is: CASSFAGQGETQYF. DNA sequence: TGTGCCAGCAGCTTTGCGGGACAGGGAGAGACCCAGTACTTC. The receptor chain draws on TRBV7-9 and TRBJ2-5; 9 junctional bases match TRBD1. From V the trimming removes 3 bases and from J it removes 4 bases, while the gene matches leave 3 bases of the junction unaccounted for. From the cysteine through the phenylalanine, the CDR3 covers 14 amino acids. Just the 42-base CDR3 DNA is kept, in frame starting at base 1. CDR1 and CDR2 (SEHNR, FQNEAQ) derive from the germline V gene (reference sequence).